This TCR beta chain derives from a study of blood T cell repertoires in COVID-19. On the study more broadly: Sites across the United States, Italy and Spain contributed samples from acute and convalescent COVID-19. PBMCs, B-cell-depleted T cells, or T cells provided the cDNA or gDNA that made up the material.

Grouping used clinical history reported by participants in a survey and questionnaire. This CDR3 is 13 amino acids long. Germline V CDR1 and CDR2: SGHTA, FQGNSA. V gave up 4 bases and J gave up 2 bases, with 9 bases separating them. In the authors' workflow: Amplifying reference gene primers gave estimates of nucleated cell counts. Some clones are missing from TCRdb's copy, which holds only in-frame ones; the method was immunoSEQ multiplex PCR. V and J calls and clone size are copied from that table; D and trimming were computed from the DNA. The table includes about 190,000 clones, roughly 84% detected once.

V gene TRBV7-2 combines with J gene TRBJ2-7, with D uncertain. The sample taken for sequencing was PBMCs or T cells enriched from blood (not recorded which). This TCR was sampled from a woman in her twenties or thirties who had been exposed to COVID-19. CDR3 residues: CASSSQATYEQYF. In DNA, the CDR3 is TGTGCCAGCAGCTCCCAAGCAACCTACGAGCAGTACTTC.